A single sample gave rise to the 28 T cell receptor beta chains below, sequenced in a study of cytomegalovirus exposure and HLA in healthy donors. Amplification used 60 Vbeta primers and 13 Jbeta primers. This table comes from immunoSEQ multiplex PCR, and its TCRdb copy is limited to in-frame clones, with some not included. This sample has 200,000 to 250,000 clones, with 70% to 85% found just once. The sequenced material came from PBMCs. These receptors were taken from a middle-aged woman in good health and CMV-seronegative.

The CDR3 DNA reads as TGTGCCAGTAGTATAGATATAAACAGGGACGGCTACACCTTC. Translating gives CASSIDINRDGYTF. The rearrangement links TRBV19 to TRBJ1-2; tentative D call: TRBD1 (6 bases). The CDR3 length is 14 residues. Deletions cut 0 bases from V and 8 bases from J, with 13 bases between. Germline V gives CDR1 LNHDA, CDR2 SQIVND (reference sequence).

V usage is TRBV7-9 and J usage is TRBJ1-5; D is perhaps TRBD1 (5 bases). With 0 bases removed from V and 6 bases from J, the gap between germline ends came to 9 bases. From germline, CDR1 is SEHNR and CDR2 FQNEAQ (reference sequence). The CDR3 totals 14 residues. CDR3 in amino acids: CASSLAGEGQPQHF. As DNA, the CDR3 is TGTGCCAGCAGCTTAGCAGGGGAGGGTCAGCCCCAGCATTTT.

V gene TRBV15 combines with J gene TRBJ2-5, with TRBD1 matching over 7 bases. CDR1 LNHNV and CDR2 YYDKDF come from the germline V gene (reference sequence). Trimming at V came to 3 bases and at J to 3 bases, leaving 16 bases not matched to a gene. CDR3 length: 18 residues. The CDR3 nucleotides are TGTGCCACCAGCAGTTGGGCCAGGACAGGTCCCGAGGAAGAGACCCAGTACTTC. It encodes CATSSWARTGPEEETQYF.

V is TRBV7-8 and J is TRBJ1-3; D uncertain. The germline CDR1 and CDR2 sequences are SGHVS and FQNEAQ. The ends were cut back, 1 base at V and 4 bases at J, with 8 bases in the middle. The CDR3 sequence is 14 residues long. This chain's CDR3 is CASSLGFTGNTIYF. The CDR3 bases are TGTGCCAGCAGCTTAGGATTTACAGGAAACACCATATATTTT. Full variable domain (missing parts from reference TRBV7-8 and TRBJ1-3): GAGVSQSPRYKVAKRGQDVALRCDPISGHVSLFWYQQALGQGPEFLTYFQNEAQLDKSGLPSDRFFAERPEGSVSTLKIQRTQQEDSAVYLCASSLGFTGNTIYFGEGSWLTVV.

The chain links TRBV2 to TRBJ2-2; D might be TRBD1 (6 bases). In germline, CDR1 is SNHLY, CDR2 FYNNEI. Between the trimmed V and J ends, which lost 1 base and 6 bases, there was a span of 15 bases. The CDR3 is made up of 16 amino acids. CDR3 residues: CASSEDRHRVAGELFF. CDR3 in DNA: TGTGCCAGCAGTGAAGATCGTCACAGGGTGGCCGGGGAGCTGTTTTTT.

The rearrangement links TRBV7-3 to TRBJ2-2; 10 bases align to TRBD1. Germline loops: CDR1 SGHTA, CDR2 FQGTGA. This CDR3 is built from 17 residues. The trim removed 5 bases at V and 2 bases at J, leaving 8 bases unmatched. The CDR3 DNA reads TGTGCCAGCAGCCCAACCGGGACAGGGGCTAACACCGGGGAGCTGTTTTTT. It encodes CASSPTGTGANTGELFF. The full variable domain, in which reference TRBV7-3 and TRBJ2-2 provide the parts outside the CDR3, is GAGVSQTPSNKVTEKGKYVELRCDPISGHTALYWYRQSLGQGPEFLIYFQGTGAADDSGLPNDRFFAVRPEGSVSTLKIQRTERGDSAVYLCASSPTGTGANTGELFFGEGSRLTVL.

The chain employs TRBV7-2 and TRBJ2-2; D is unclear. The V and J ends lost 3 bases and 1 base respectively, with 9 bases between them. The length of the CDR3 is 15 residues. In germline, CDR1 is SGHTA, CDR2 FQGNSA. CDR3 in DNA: TGTGCCAGCAGCTTTTCCCCAGGGAACACCGGGGAGCTGTTTTTT. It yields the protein CASSFSPGNTGELFF.

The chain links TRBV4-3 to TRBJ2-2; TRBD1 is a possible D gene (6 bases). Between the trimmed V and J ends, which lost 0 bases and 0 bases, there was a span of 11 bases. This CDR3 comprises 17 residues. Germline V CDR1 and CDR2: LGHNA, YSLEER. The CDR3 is CASSQEYRVTNTGELFF. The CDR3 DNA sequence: TGCGCCAGCAGCCAAGAATACAGGGTTACGAACACCGGGGAGCTGTTTTTT.

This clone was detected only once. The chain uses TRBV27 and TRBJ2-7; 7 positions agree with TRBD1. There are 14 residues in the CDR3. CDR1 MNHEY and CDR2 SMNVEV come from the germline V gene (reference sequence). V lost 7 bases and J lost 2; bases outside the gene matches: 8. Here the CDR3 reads CASIPTGRPYEQYF. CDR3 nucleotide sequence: TGTGCCAGCATCCCGACAGGGCGGCCCTACGAGCAGTACTTC.

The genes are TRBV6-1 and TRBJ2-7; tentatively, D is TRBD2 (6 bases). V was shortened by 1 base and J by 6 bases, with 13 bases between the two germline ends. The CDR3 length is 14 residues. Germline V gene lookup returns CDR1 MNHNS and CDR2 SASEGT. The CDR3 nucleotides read TGTGCCAGCAGTGAAGGGGGGGTCCTGGTCGAGCAGTACTTC. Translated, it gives CASSEGGVLVEQYF.

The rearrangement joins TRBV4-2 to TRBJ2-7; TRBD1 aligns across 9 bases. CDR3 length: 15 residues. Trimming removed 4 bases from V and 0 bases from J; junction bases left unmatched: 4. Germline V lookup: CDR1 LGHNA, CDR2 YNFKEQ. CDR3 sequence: CASSPGTGSSYEQYF. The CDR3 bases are TGTGCCAGCAGCCCCGGGACAGGGAGCTCCTACGAGCAGTACTTC.

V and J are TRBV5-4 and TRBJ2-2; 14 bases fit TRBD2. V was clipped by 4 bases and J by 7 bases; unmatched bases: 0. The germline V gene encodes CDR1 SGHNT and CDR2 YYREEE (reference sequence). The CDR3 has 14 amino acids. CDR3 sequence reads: CASSGTSGGGELFF. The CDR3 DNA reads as TGTGCCAGCAGCGGGACTAGCGGGGGCGGGGAGCTGTTTTTT.

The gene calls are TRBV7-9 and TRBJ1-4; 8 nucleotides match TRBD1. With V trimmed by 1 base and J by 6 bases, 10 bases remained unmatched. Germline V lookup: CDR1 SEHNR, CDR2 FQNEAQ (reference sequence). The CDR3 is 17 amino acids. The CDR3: CASSLVPGQGGHEKLFF. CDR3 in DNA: TGTGCCAGCAGCTTAGTCCCCGGACAGGGAGGTCATGAAAAACTGTTTTTT.

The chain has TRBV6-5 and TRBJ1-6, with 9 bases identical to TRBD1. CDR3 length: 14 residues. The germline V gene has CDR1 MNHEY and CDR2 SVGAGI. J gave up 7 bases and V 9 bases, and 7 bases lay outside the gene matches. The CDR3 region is CASRRGQGNSPLHF. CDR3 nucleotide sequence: TGTGCCAGTCGGAGGGGACAGGGCAATTCACCCCTCCACTTT.

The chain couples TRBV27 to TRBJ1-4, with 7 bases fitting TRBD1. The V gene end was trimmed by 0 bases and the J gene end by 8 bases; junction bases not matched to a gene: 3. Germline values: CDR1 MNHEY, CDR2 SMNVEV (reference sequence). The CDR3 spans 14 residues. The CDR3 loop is CASSLSFRGEKLFF. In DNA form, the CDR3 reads TGTGCCAGCAGTTTATCATTCAGGGGGGAAAAACTGTTTTTT.

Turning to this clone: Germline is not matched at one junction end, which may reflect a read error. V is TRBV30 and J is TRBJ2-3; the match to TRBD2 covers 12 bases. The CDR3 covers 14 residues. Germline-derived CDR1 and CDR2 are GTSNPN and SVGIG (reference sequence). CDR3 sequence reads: CTWASGGASDTQYF. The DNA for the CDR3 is TGTACCTGGGCTAGCGGGGGGGCGTCAGATACGCAGTATTTT.

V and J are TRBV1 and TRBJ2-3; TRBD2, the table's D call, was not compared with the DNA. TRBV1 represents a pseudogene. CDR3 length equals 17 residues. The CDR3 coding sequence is TGCACCAGCAGCCAAGATGCGGCTAGCGGGGGGGCAGATACGCAGTATTTT. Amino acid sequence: CTSSQDAASGGADTQYF.

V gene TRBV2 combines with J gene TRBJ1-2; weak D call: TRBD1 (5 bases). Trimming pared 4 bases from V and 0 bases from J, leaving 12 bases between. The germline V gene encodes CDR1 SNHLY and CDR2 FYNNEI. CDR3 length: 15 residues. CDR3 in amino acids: CASSGQSGTNYGYTF. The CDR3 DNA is TGTGCCAGCAGTGGACAGTCAGGTACTAACTATGGCTACACCTTC.

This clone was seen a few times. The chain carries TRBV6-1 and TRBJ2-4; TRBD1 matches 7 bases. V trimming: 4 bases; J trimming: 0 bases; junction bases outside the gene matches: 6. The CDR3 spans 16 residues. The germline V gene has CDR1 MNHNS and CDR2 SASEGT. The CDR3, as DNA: TGTGCCAGCAGTGGTCTTACAGGGGAAGCCAAAAACATTCAGTACTTC. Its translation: CASSGLTGEAKNIQYF.

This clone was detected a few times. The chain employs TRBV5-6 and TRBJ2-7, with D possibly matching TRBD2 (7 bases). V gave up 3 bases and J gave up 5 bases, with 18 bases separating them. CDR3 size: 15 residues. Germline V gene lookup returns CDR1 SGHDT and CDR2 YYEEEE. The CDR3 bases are TGTGCCAGCAGCTACCGGGGGGCCTTAGTCCACGAGCAGTACTTC. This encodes CASSYRGALVHEQYF.

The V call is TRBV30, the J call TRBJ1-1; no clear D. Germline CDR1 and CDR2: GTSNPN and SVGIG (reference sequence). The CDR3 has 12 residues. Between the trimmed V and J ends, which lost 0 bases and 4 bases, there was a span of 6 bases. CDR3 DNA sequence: TGTGCCTGGAGTGTTGGACTCACTGAAGCTTTCTTT. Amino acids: CAWSVGLTEAFF. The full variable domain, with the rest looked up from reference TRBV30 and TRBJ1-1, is SQTIHQWPATLVQPVGSPLSLECTVEGTSNPNLYWYRQAAGRGLQLLFYSVGIGQISSEVPQNLSASRPQDRQFILSSKKLLLSDSGFYLCAWSVGLTEAFFGQGTRLTVV.

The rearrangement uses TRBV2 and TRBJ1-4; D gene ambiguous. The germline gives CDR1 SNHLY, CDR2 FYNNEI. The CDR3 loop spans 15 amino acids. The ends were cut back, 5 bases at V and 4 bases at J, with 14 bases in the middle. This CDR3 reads CASSFAGKNNEKLFF. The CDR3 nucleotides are TGTGCCAGCAGTTTCGCGGGGAAGAATAATGAAAAACTGTTTTTT. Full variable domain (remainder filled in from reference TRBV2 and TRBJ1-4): EPEVTQTPSHQVTQMGQEVILRCVPISNHLYFYWYRQILGQKVEFLVSFYNNEISEKSEIFDDQFSVERPDGSNFTLKIRSTKLEDSAMYFCASSFAGKNNEKLFFGSGTQLSVL.

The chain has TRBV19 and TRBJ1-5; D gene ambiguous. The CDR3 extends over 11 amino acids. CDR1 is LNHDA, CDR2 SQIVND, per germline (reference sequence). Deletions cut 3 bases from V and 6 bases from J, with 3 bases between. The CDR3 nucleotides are TGTGCCAGTAGTATGAGTCAGCCCCAGCATTTT. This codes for CASSMSQPQHF.

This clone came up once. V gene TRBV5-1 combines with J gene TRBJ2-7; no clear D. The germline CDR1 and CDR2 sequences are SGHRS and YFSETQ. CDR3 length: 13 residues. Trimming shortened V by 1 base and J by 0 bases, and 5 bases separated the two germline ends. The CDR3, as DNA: TGCGCCAGCAGCTTGCCCAGCTCCTACGAGCAGTACTTC. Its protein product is CASSLPSSYEQYF.

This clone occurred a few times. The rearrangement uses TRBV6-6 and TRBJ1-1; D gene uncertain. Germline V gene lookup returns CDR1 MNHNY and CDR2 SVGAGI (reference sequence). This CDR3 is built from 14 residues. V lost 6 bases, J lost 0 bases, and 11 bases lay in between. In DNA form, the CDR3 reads TGTGCCAGCAGCACCCCTACAGTGAACACTGAAGCTTTCTTT. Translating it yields CASSTPTVNTEAFF.

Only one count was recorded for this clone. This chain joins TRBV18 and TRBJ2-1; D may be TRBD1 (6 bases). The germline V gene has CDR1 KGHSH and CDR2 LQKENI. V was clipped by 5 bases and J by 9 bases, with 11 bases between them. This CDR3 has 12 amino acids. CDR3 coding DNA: TGTGCCAGCTCAGGAGACAGGCCTGAGCAGTTCTTC. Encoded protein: CASSGDRPEQFF.

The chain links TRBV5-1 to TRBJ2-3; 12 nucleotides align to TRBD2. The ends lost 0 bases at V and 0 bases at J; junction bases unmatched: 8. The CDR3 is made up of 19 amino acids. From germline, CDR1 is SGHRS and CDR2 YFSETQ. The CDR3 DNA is TGCGCCAGCAGCTTGGAGTCTAGCGGGGGGGCCGCAAGCACAGATACGCAGTATTTT. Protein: CASSLESSGGAASTDTQYF.

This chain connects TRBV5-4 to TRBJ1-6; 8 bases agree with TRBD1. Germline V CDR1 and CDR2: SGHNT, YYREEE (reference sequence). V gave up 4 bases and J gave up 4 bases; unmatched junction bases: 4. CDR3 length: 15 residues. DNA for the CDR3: TGTGCCAGCAGCGCCGGGACAGGATATAATTCACCCCTCCACTTT. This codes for CASSAGTGYNSPLHF.